This TCR beta chain comes out of a study of cytotoxic CD8 clonotypes in ibrutinib-treated CLL. Points from the study as a whole: Public clonotypes, found uncommonly, either contracted or stayed stable on treatment. A difference in sampling times existed between sustained-remission and progressing patients.

Between the trimmed V and J ends, which lost 3 bases and 6 bases, there was a span of 6 bases. CDR1 and CDR2 from the germline V gene are MDHEN and SYDVKM. The CDR3 loop spans 11 amino acids. Depth targeted 1 in 200,000 to 1 in 1 million T cells, averaging 10x coverage per clonotype. Using immunoSEQ multiplex PCR, the repertoire was profiled, and TCRdb retains in-frame clones only, with some absent. This table holds approximately 320,000 clones, roughly 70% found once. Comments on this clone: Its target is unknown.

The sequence derives from a human donor with chronic lymphocytic leukemia. The sample here was PBMCs, taken after 36 months of ibrutinib treatment. This sequence joins TRBV28 and TRBJ2-7; D not certain. This CDR3 reads CASSFGAEQYF. In nucleotides, the CDR3 is TGTGCCAGCAGTTTTGGCGCCGAGCAGTACTTC.